These 29 T cell receptor beta chains originate from one sample sequenced in a study of T cells in Graves' hyperthyroidism and ophthalmopathy. Amplified TCR beta CDR3 regions came from RNA transcripts. An initial round of RT-PCR targeting the TCR CDR3 relied on the HTBI primer set. TCRdb called the multiplex PCR reads again in MiXCR, with one record for every CDR3 protein. In the table there are hundreds of thousands of distinct CDR3 sequences, 14% of which are singletons. The sample was blood. The receptors come from a woman aged 18-30 years with Graves' hyperthyroidism.

The count of this clonotype is one. V is TRBV7-3 and J is TRBJ2-7, with 11 bases that match TRBD2. CDR1 and CDR2 (germline): SGHTA, FQGTGA. The CDR3 totals 17 residues. V was clipped by 4 bases and J by 5 bases; unmatched bases: 13. The DNA for the CDR3 is TGTGCCAGCAGCTCGCCCCCATTTACTAGCGGGAGCAACGAGCAGTACTTC. Its translation is CASSSPPFTSGSNEQYF.

The V gene is TRBV27, the J gene TRBJ2-2; no definite D call. The CDR3 consists of 14 residues. The V gene lost 2 bases and the J gene lost 1 base, with 5 bases spanning the gap. CDR1 MNHEY and CDR2 SMNVEV come from the germline V gene (reference sequence). The CDR3 nucleotides read TGTGCCAGCAGTTTAATAGAGAACACCGGGGAGCTGTTTTTT. Amino acids: CASSLIENTGELFF.

This clonotype was picked up many times. The chain combines TRBV11-2 with TRBJ2-3; D is perhaps TRBD1 or TRBD2 (5 bases each). The CDR3 spans 13 residues. Germline CDR1 SGHAT, CDR2 FQNNGV. V lost 5 bases, J lost 6 bases, and 12 bases lay in between. The CDR3 nucleotides read TGTGCCAGCAGCCTGGGGGTAAGGGATACGCAGTATTTT. Its translation is CASSLGVRDTQYF.

This clonotype showed up many times. The CDR3 here is CSARIFKGILTYEQYF. The DNA of the CDR3 is TGCAGTGCCAGAATATTCAAGGGTATCCTCACCTACGAGCAGTACTTC. The chain uses TRBV20-1 and TRBJ2-7, with no clear D. This CDR3 has 16 amino acids. With 6 bases removed from V and 2 bases from J, the gap between germline ends came to 23 bases. Germline V CDR1 and CDR2: DFQATT, SNEGSKA (reference sequence).

This clonotype has at least ten counts. The chain has TRBV3-1 and TRBJ2-7; 8 bases match TRBD1. Germline values: CDR1 LGHDT, CDR2 YNNKEL (reference sequence). CDR3 size: 16 residues. The V gene end was trimmed by 2 bases and the J gene end by 4 bases; junction bases not matched to a gene: 10. The DNA of the CDR3 is TGTGCCAGCAGCCAAAGATCAGGGGGCTTCGGGTACGAGCAGTACTTC. Protein sequence: CASSQRSGGFGYEQYF.

This clonotype was detected only a few times. The chain is built from TRBV19 and TRBJ2-2; weak D call: TRBD1 (6 bases). V lost 3 bases to trimming and J lost 3 bases, with 14 bases between them. This CDR3 spans 16 amino acids. Germline CDR1 and CDR2: LNHDA and SQIVND (reference sequence). The CDR3, as DNA: TGTGCCAGTAGTATGATGAGGGGACAACACACCGGGGAGCTGTTTTTT. It yields the protein CASSMMRGQHTGELFF.

This clonotype was seen repeatedly, ten times or more. The rearrangement uses TRBV30 and TRBJ1-1, with D unresolved. V dropped 3 bases and J dropped 0 bases, with 8 bases sitting between them. Germline lookup yields CDR1 GTSNPN and CDR2 SVGIG (reference sequence). The CDR3 runs to 13 residues. CDR3 bases: TGTGCCTGGAGCCGGACGGTGAACACTGAAGCTTTCTTT. Translation gives CAWSRTVNTEAFF.

The chain employs TRBV6-5 and TRBJ2-4; no reliable D call. This CDR3 comprises 13 residues. V lost 5 bases to trimming and J lost 8 bases, with 13 bases between them. Germline lookup yields CDR1 MNHEY and CDR2 SVGAGI. The CDR3 nucleotides read TGTGCCAGCAGTACCGAGACATCTTACATTCAGTACTTC. This sequence encodes CASSTETSYIQYF.

This clonotype was picked up many times. The rearrangement links TRBV13 to TRBJ2-1; 10 bases fit TRBD2. CDR1 PRHDT and CDR2 FYEKMQ come from the germline V gene (reference sequence). V lost 4 bases and J lost 3; bases outside the gene matches: 3. The CDR3 covers 15 residues. CDR3 in amino acids: CASSYSGRHYNEQFF. The CDR3 DNA is TGTGCCAGCAGCTATAGCGGGAGGCACTACAATGAGCAGTTCTTC. The variable domain in full, with the rest retrieved from reference TRBV13 and TRBJ2-1, is AAGVIQSPRHLIKEKRETATLKCYPIPRHDTVYWYQQGPGQDPQFLISFYEKMQSDKGSIPDRFSAQQFSDYHSELNMSSLELGDSALYFCASSYSGRHYNEQFFGPGTRLTVL.

This clonotype was counted a few times. The genes are TRBV28 and TRBJ2-7; D tentatively reads TRBD1 or TRBD2 (7 bases each). CDR3 length: 15 amino acids. V was cut by 1 base and J by 6 bases, with 16 bases left in between. Germline lookup yields CDR1 MDHEN and CDR2 SYDVKM. The CDR3 sequence is CASSLSGRGGSEQYF. CDR3 bases: TGTGCCAGCAGTTTATCTGGCAGGGGGGGTTCCGAGCAGTACTTC.

The J gene is TRBJ2-1, the V gene TRBV24-1; D possibly corresponds to TRBD1 (5 bases). Trimming pared 4 bases from V and 7 bases from J, leaving 10 bases between. The CDR3 length is 13 residues. Per the germline V gene, CDR1 is KGHDR and CDR2 is SFDVKD. CDR3 in DNA: TGTGCCACCAGTGACATAGGGGTAAATGAGCAGTTCTTC. As protein: CATSDIGVNEQFF.

As concerns this clonotype: Being one base from a much bigger clone, this may be a read error. The rearrangement links TRBV12-3 or TRBV12-4 to TRBJ1-5; TRBD1 might be the D (6 bases). The CDR3 extends over 14 amino acids. V was cut by 6 bases and J by 8 bases, with 17 bases left in between. The CDR3 DNA follows: TGTGCCAGCAGCCTGACGTCCAGGGGCAAGCCCCAGCATTTT. Translated: CASSLTSRGKPQHF.

This clonotype was detected ten times or more. The CDR3 region has the DNA TGTGCCATCAGTGAGTCATCCACTAAAAGATCCTACGAGCAGTACTTC. Protein: CAISESSTKRSYEQYF. J is TRBJ2-7 and V is TRBV10-3, with D uncertain. Germline loops: CDR1 ENHRY, CDR2 SYGVKD. Deletions cut 0 bases from V and 1 base from J, with 13 bases between. The CDR3 totals 16 residues.

Only a few counts were recorded for this clonotype. As DNA, the CDR3 is TGCGCCAGCAGTGATGGGGTAAAAGCTTTCTTT. As protein: CASSDGVKAFF. The rearrangement uses TRBV10-1 and TRBJ1-1, with D unclear. V lost 3 bases, J lost 9 bases, and 8 bases lay in between. The germline V gene encodes CDR1 WNHNN and CDR2 SYGVQD (reference sequence). This CDR3 region has 11 residues.

The chain employs TRBV25-1 and TRBJ1-2, with D possibly TRBD1 on 5 matching bases. Per the germline V gene, CDR1 is MGHDK and CDR2 is SYGVNS. V shed 6 bases and J shed 5 bases, with 10 bases lying between them. There are 12 residues in the CDR3. The CDR3 DNA is TGTGCCAGCAGAGGGGAGCAGTATGGCTACACCTTC. Translation gives CASRGEQYGYTF.

This clonotype turned up a few times. The chain links TRBV9 to TRBJ2-2; 8 positions match TRBD1. CDR3 length equals 15 residues. In germline, CDR1 is SGDLS, CDR2 YYNGEE. V was clipped by 4 bases and J by 4 bases; unmatched bases: 6. CDR3 in amino acids: CASSLTGGPTGELFF. The CDR3, as DNA: TGTGCCAGCAGCCTTACAGGGGGACCCACCGGGGAGCTGTTTTTT.

Comments on this clonotype: This may be a read error, as it is one base from a much larger clone. The genes are TRBV30 and TRBJ2-7, with 7 bases matching TRBD1. Germline CDR1 GTSNPN, CDR2 SVGIG (reference sequence). J gave up 0 bases and V 8 bases, and 7 bases lay outside the gene matches. The CDR3 has 13 residues. CDR3 sequence reads: CARRDSGSYEQYF. For the CDR3, the DNA is TGTGCCCGAAGGGACAGCGGCTCCTACGAGCAGTACTTC.

The chain combines TRBV5-4 with TRBJ2-1; tentative D call: TRBD2 (5 bases). The germline CDR1 and CDR2 sequences are SGHNT and YYREEE (reference sequence). The V end was cut by 4 bases, the J end by 10 bases, with 12 bases between. CDR3 length equals 12 residues. CDR3 in amino acids: CASSPEEVEQFF. Written as DNA, the CDR3 is TGTGCCAGCAGCCCGGAGGAGGTAGAGCAGTTCTTC.

This clonotype was observed a single time. The rearrangement uses TRBV10-2 and TRBJ2-7, with a weak D call TRBD2 (5 bases). The CDR3 runs to 15 residues. Germline CDR1 and CDR2: WSHSY and SAAADI. Trimming took off 2 bases at V and 4 bases at J, with 15 bases between the two ends. CDR3 bases: TGCGCCAGCAGTGAGCCCAGTGTAGCGAAATACGAGCAGTACTTC. Its translation is CASSEPSVAKYEQYF.

The chain is built from TRBV28 and TRBJ1-1; D remains ambiguous. Germline V gene lookup returns CDR1 MDHEN and CDR2 SYDVKM. CDR3 length equals 14 residues. The V gene lost 3 bases and the J gene lost 0 bases, with 8 bases spanning the gap. The DNA of the CDR3 is TGTGCCAGCAGTTTGAGCGGTATGAACACTGAAGCTTTCTTT. Its translation is CASSLSGMNTEAFF.

The V gene is TRBV6-5, the J gene TRBJ1-5; tentatively, D is TRBD1 (5 bases). CDR3 length: 15 amino acids. V was trimmed by 4 bases and J by 0 bases, leaving 10 bases between them. CDR1 and CDR2 (germline): MNHEY, SVGAGI. The DNA for the CDR3 is TGTGCCAGCAGTTCGCGACAGACTAGCAATCAGCCCCAGCATTTT. This codes for CASSSRQTSNQPQHF.

CDR3 DNA sequence: TGTGCCAGCAACGACAGACTGGGACTAGCGCCAGAGCAGTTCTTC. Translation gives CASNDRLGLAPEQFF. This chain links TRBV7-9 with TRBJ2-1; 10 bases are shared with TRBD2. CDR1 SEHNR and CDR2 FQNEAQ come from the germline V gene (reference sequence). This CDR3 is built from 15 residues. V lost 7 bases to trimming and J lost 10 bases; unmatched junction nucleotides: 13.

This clonotype was seen ten or more times. The chain links TRBV11-3 to TRBJ1-1; no firm D call. V lost 0 bases, J lost 0 bases, and 11 bases lay in between. Germline V gives CDR1 SGHNT, CDR2 YENEEA. The CDR3 totals 16 residues. CDR3 residues: CASSLDSYVMNTEAFF. CDR3 sequence (DNA): TGTGCCAGCAGCTTAGATAGCTACGTCATGAACACTGAAGCTTTCTTT.

This clonotype showed up many times. The CDR3 DNA reads as TGTGCCAGCAGCTTGAGGACTGGACTGTTCTACGAGCAGTACTTC. This translates into CASSLRTGLFYEQYF. The chain uses TRBV11-2 and TRBJ2-7; maybe TRBD2 (5 bases). V shed 3 bases and J shed 3 bases, with 15 bases lying between them. Germline V gene sequence: CDR1 SGHAT, CDR2 FQNNGV. This CDR3 region has 15 residues.

This rearrangement joins TRBV5-6 to TRBJ2-7; 7 positions match TRBD1. The CDR3 consists of 14 residues. Germline loops: CDR1 SGHDT, CDR2 YYEEEE. V lost 2 bases to trimming and J lost 3 bases; unmatched junction nucleotides: 5. The CDR3 region is CASSLEGAFYEQYF. The CDR3 DNA sequence: TGTGCCAGCAGCTTAGAGGGGGCTTTCTACGAGCAGTACTTC. The full variable domain, its missing parts supplied by reference TRBV5-6 and TRBJ2-7, is DAGVTQSPTHLIKTRGQQVTLRCSPKSGHDTVSWYQQALGQGPQFIFQYYEEEERQRGNFPDRFSGHQFPNYSSELNVNALLLGDSALYLCASSLEGAFYEQYFGPGTRLTVT.

This clonotype was observed many times. This rearrangement joins TRBV4-3 to TRBJ1-6, with D uncertain. V was pared by 1 base and J by 12 bases, with 16 bases between. Germline V gene data show CDR1 as LGHNA and CDR2 as YSLEER. This CDR3 is 15 amino acids long. The CDR3 region has the DNA TGCGCCAGCAGCCAAGGTCTGGGCCCGAGGAGACCCCTCCACTTT. Protein: CASSQGLGPRRPLHF.

The V call is TRBV20-1, the J call TRBJ2-1; D perhaps matches TRBD1 (6 bases). The length of the CDR3 is 11 residues. Per germline, CDR1 DFQATT and CDR2 SNEGSKA (reference sequence). Trimming pared 6 bases from V and 12 bases from J, leaving 15 bases between. CDR3 nucleotides: TGCAGTGCAAACCCAGGGGTGGGGCAGTTCTTC. As protein: CSANPGVGQFF.

The V gene is TRBV4-3, the J gene TRBJ1-3; D gene unclear. Trimming pared 0 bases from V and 0 bases from J, leaving 3 bases between. The CDR3 has 14 amino acids. The V gene's germline CDR1 is LGHNA and CDR2 YSLEER. The CDR3 here is CASSQDASGNTIYF. CDR3 DNA sequence: TGCGCCAGCAGCCAAGATGCCTCTGGAAACACCATATATTTT.

This clonotype showed up just a few times. This chain uses TRBV11-3 with TRBJ2-4; D gene ambiguous. V was cut by 6 bases and J by 0 bases, with 9 bases left in between. The CDR3 runs 14 residues. CDR1 and CDR2 (germline): SGHNT, YENEEA. The CDR3 nucleotides read TGTGCCAGCAGGTCCAGACTAGCCAAAAACATTCAGTACTTC. It yields the protein CASRSRLAKNIQYF.